Listed here are 13 T cell receptor beta chains from one sample, sequenced in a study of early T cells in non-severe SARS-CoV-2 infection. Each CDR3 protein is one row after TCRdb ran MiXCR on the 5' RACE reads. The sample shows around 23,000 distinct CDR3 sequences, just under 4.5% of them seen only once. The sample comprised whole blood. The receptors here all came from an adult who was a healthcare worker with PCR-confirmed SARS-CoV-2 infection or an uninfected control (not recorded which).

This clonotype was counted many times. V usage is TRBV4-1 and J usage is TRBJ2-7, with D perhaps matching TRBD2 (7 bases). V shed 0 bases and J shed 4 bases, with 13 bases lying between them. Germline V gene data show CDR1 as MGHRA and CDR2 as YSYEKL. The CDR3 has 15 amino acids. The CDR3 coding sequence is TGCGCCAGCAGCCAAGACGGGGGGCACGGGTACGAGCAGTACTTC. This sequence encodes CASSQDGGHGYEQYF.

V and J are TRBV27 and TRBJ1-6; D ambiguous. V lost 7 bases to trimming and J lost 4 bases, with 8 bases between them. Looked up from germline, CDR1 is MNHEY and CDR2 is SMNVEV (reference sequence). This CDR3 is built from 13 residues. The CDR3, as DNA: TGTGCCAGCAATGGAGGGTATAATTCACCCCTCCACTTT. Translated: CASNGGYNSPLHF.

This clonotype was observed at least ten times. The chain couples TRBV19 to TRBJ2-1; D call uncertain. The length of the CDR3 is 15 residues. Deletions cut 6 bases from V and 0 bases from J, with 12 bases between. The germline V gene encodes CDR1 LNHDA and CDR2 SQIVND (reference sequence). The CDR3 reads CASRVQASSYNEQFF. The CDR3 DNA reads as TGTGCCAGTAGGGTCCAGGCGAGCTCCTACAATGAGCAGTTCTTC.

This clonotype has just a few counts. V and J are TRBV2 and TRBJ2-7; D is unclear. V lost 5 bases and J 7 bases, leaving 12 bases between the germline ends. The CDR3 covers 12 residues. Germline CDR1 reads SNHLY; CDR2 reads FYNNEI. CDR3 amino acids: CASSPSLWEQYF. The CDR3, as DNA: TGTGCCAGCAGTCCGAGCCTTTGGGAGCAGTACTTC.

This clonotype has just a few counts. The J gene is TRBJ1-1, the V gene TRBV7-9; no reliable D call. This CDR3 region has 12 residues. CDR1 is SEHNR and CDR2 is FQNEAQ in the germline V gene (reference sequence). The ends were cut back, 5 bases at V and 1 base at J, with 5 bases in the middle. CDR3 DNA sequence: TGTGCCAGCAGCCCAGCGAACACTGAAGCTTTCTTT. Amino acid sequence: CASSPANTEAFF.

This clonotype was seen many times. This chain links TRBV6-5 with TRBJ2-3, with D tentatively TRBD1 or TRBD2 (5 bases each). Trimming stripped 5 bases from V and 3 bases from J, with 9 bases between. This CDR3 comprises 13 residues. Germline CDR1 reads MNHEY; CDR2 reads SVGAGI. The CDR3 region has the DNA TGTGCCAGCAGTGGTGGGACGACAGATACGCAGTATTTT. It translates to CASSGGTTDTQYF.

The genes are TRBV28 and TRBJ2-7, with 9 bases fitting TRBD1. The CDR3 sequence is 16 residues long. Germline values: CDR1 MDHEN, CDR2 SYDVKM. J gave up 4 bases and V 1 base, and 8 bases lay outside the gene matches. The CDR3 is CASSLSGTGRRYEQYF. CDR3 DNA sequence: TGTGCCAGCAGTTTATCCGGGACAGGGAGACGGTACGAGCAGTACTTC.

This clonotype was counted ten times or more. The chain recombines TRBV7-8 with TRBJ2-5; 11 bases line up with TRBD1. Germline V gene sequence: CDR1 SGHVS, CDR2 FQNEAQ. The CDR3 length is 15 residues. The junction had 7 bases not matched to a gene; V was cut back by 6 bases and J by 4 bases. The CDR3 spells CASSTGTGGVETQYF. Written as DNA, the CDR3 is TGTGCCAGCAGTACGGGGACAGGGGGTGTAGAGACCCAGTACTTC.

The chain uses TRBV24-1 and TRBJ2-3; D is unclear. Germline V lookup: CDR1 KGHDR, CDR2 SFDVKD. The CDR3 has 13 amino acids. V shed 7 bases and J shed 0 bases, with 7 bases lying between them. CDR3 protein: CATRTASTDTQYF. CDR3 sequence (DNA): TGTGCCACCAGGACGGCTAGCACAGATACGCAGTATTTT.

In this sample, this clonotype turned up many times. V usage is TRBV7-2 and J usage is TRBJ2-7; D is perhaps TRBD2 (6 bases). CDR1 and CDR2 from the germline V gene are SGHTA and FQGNSA. V gave up 2 bases and J gave up 2 bases, with 13 bases separating them. This CDR3 has 15 residues. This chain's CDR3 is CASSLNSGPTYEQYF. CDR3 DNA sequence: TGTGCCAGCAGCTTAAATAGCGGACCCACCTACGAGCAGTACTTC.

V is TRBV18 and J is TRBJ2-1; D gene uncertain. V lost 4 bases, J lost 6 bases, and 7 bases lay in between. CDR1 KGHSH and CDR2 LQKENI come from the germline V gene. The CDR3 is made up of 12 amino acids. This CDR3 reads CASSLNSNEQFF. The CDR3 DNA follows: TGTGCCAGCTCACTGAACAGCAATGAGCAGTTCTTC.

This clonotype has only a few counts. The genes are TRBV11-1 and TRBJ2-7; 9 bases agree with TRBD1. V trimming: 5 bases; J trimming: 4 bases; junction bases outside the gene matches: 6. Germline V gene data show CDR1 as SGHAT and CDR2 as FQDESV (reference sequence). The CDR3 loop spans 14 amino acids. The CDR3 nucleotides are TGTGCCAGCAGCCCGAACAGGGGGCAGTACGAGCAGTACTTC. Protein product: CASSPNRGQYEQYF.

This clonotype is labeled as medium-sized. V usage is TRBV11-1 and J usage is TRBJ2-1; 10 nucleotides match TRBD2. CDR1 is SGHAT and CDR2 is FQDESV in the germline V gene (reference sequence). Losses at the gene ends were 1 base for V and 16 bases for J; bases not matched to a gene: 7. The CDR3 contains 13 residues. The CDR3 DNA reads as TGTGCCAGCAGCTTAGGCCTAGCGGGAGCTTATTTCTTC. It encodes CASSLGLAGAYFF.